The clone carrying this T cell receptor beta chain was counted ten times or more. The data derive from a study of regulatory T cells in long-lasting Graves disease. Building of the TCR beta libraries involved iRepertoire HTBI primers and Arm-PCR of CDR3 regions. Via MiXCR, TCRdb re-called the multiplex PCR reads, giving one row per CDR3 protein. The sample contains about 540,000 distinct CDR3 sequences, around an eighth of which appear only once. Trimming removed 4 bases from V and 5 bases from J, with 10 bases in between. The CDR3 runs to 13 residues. Germline V lookup: CDR1 SGHTA, CDR2 FQGTGA. This sample's time point: newly diagnosed GD, antithyroid drugs for less than 3 months. From PBMCs, RNA was extracted and then used to make the TCR library. The diagnosis of Graves' disease used American Thyroid Association guidelines. These sequences were also reported in another study, on T cells in Graves' hyperthyroidism and ophthalmopathy. That work adds: HTBI primers were used for first-round RT-PCR of the TCR CDR3. Most clonotypes expanded in thyroid above 0.001 were likewise present in blood.

This chain links TRBV7-3 with TRBJ2-3; unclear D gene. The TCR comes from a man aged 25-45 years with Graves disease. The material sequenced was peripheral blood mononuclear cells (PBMCs), taken at new diagnosis, from a patient treated with antithyroid drugs. The CDR3 DNA sequence: TGTGCCAGCAGCTCCAACTGGCTAGATACGCAGTATTTT. Its protein is CASSSNWLDTQYF.